Shown below are 11 T cell receptor beta chains from a single sample sequenced in a study of cytomegalovirus exposure and HLA in healthy donors. With 60 Vbeta and 13 Jbeta primers, the PCR was carried out. TCRdb keeps only in-frame clones here, not all; method: immunoSEQ multiplex PCR. In the table there are 89,000 or so clones, under 80% of which are singletons. Sequencing was done on a sample of PBMCs. Receptors originate from a man aged 55 to 70 in good health and CMV-seronegative.

This rearrangement joins TRBV7-6 to TRBJ1-5; 7 nucleotides align to TRBD1. Germline CDR1 SGHVS, CDR2 FNYEAQ. The CDR3 length is 15 residues. V was pared by 1 base and J by 7 bases, with 7 bases of the junction left unmatched. The CDR3, as DNA: TGTGCCAGCAGCTTAGGTACAGGGGAGGAACAGCCCCAGCATTTT. Translated: CASSLGTGEEQPQHF.

The gene calls are TRBV6-1 and TRBJ1-6; D is possibly TRBD1 (6 bases). The CDR3 totals 17 residues. The ends were cut back, 1 base at V and 0 bases at J, with 10 bases in the middle. Germline V gene lookup returns CDR1 MNHNS and CDR2 SASEGT. CDR3 DNA sequence: TGTGCCAGCAGTGAAGTCCAGGGGACCTCCTATAATTCACCCCTCCACTTT. Amino acids: CASSEVQGTSYNSPLHF.

The DNA of the CDR3 is TGTGCCAGCTCACCATGGCGGGGGGTCCACAATGAGCAGTTCTTC. Amino acids: CASSPWRGVHNEQFF. The V gene is TRBV18, the J gene TRBJ2-1; TRBD2 matches at 8 bases. Germline CDR1 KGHSH, CDR2 LQKENI. After removal of 2 bases from V and 5 bases from J, the junction contained 5 bases not matched to a gene. This CDR3 is 15 amino acids long.

The chain links TRBV10-3 to TRBJ2-3; 7 nucleotides line up with TRBD1. The CDR3 spans 15 residues. V was pared by 7 bases and J by 0 bases, with 7 bases of the junction left unmatched. CDR1 is ENHRY, CDR2 SYGVKD, per germline. Written as DNA, the CDR3 is TGTGCCATCAAGGCGCAGGGGGAGAGCACAGATACGCAGTATTTT. This sequence encodes CAIKAQGESTDTQYF.

This chain uses TRBV5-1 with TRBJ1-1; D gene ambiguous. Between the trimmed V and J ends, which lost 2 bases and 4 bases, there was a span of 9 bases. Germline V gene lookup returns CDR1 SGHRS and CDR2 YFSETQ. This CDR3 is built from 13 residues. The CDR3 loop is CASSFTVLTEAFF. CDR3 DNA sequence: TGCGCCAGCAGCTTTACAGTTCTCACTGAAGCTTTCTTT.

The rearrangement uses TRBV9 and TRBJ2-7; D is perhaps TRBD2 (5 bases). Germline V gene data show CDR1 as SGDLS and CDR2 as YYNGEE. V shed 0 bases and J shed 2 bases, with 15 bases lying between them. The CDR3 spans 16 residues. CDR3 loop: CASSVDRTAGTYEQYF. As DNA, the CDR3 is TGTGCCAGCAGCGTAGATCGGACTGCCGGGACCTACGAGCAGTACTTC.

In this sample, this clone turned up once. This rearrangement joins TRBV4-1 to TRBJ2-7, with 8 bases matching TRBD1. The germline gives CDR1 MGHRA, CDR2 YSYEKL. This CDR3 has 16 residues. V lost 0 bases to trimming and J lost 1 base; unmatched junction nucleotides: 5. The CDR3 DNA reads TGCGCCAGCAGCCAAGAGTGGACAGGGAATTCCTACGAGCAGTACTTC. Amino acids: CASSQEWTGNSYEQYF.

The rearrangement links TRBV7-7 to TRBJ2-1; TRBD1 matches at 12 bases. The CDR3 consists of 17 residues. Germline trimming cut 5 bases from V and 9 bases from J; bases unmatched to any gene: 14. Per germline, CDR1 SSHAT and CDR2 FNYEAQ (reference sequence). The CDR3 region has the DNA TGTGCCAGCAGCCCCCAAGTACCGGGACAGGGGGCCAGTGAGCAGTTCTTC. Translation: CASSPQVPGQGASEQFF.

CDR3 sequence reads: CASSLALWGEAGELFF. CDR3 bases: TGTGCCAGCAGCCTGGCCCTCTGGGGCGAGGCCGGGGAGCTGTTTTTT. The genes are TRBV7-2 and TRBJ2-2; TRBD1 is a possible D gene (5 bases). The germline V gene has CDR1 SGHTA and CDR2 FQGNSA. This CDR3 comprises 16 residues. V lost 5 bases and J 6 bases, leaving 19 bases between the germline ends.

This clone has just a few counts. This sequence joins TRBV18 and TRBJ1-2; D possibly corresponds to TRBD1 (6 bases). The CDR3 is 14 amino acids. Between the trimmed V and J ends, which lost 3 bases and 3 bases, there was a span of 11 bases. Germline CDR1 and CDR2: KGHSH and LQKENI. CDR3 coding DNA: TGTGCCAGCTCACCCGGCAAGGGGGACTATGGCTACACCTTC. It encodes CASSPGKGDYGYTF.

The genes are TRBV30 and TRBJ2-5; 7 bases match TRBD1. The closer fit of TRBJ2-7 to the DNA end suggests the J call may be wrong. Per germline, CDR1 GTSNPN and CDR2 SVGIG (reference sequence). The CDR3 is made up of 11 amino acids. DNA of the CDR3: TGTGCCTGGAGGACAGGGTTCGAGCAGTACTTC. It specifies CAWRTGFEQYF.